This is a list of T cell receptor beta chains from one sample in a study of cytomegalovirus exposure and HLA in healthy donors. Data came from immunoSEQ multiplex PCR; TCRdb stores just in-frame clones and leaves some out. The sample records around 94,000 clones, 60% to 80% being singletons. Material: PBMCs. The receptors here all came from a male donor in good health and CMV-seropositive. CDR3s leave out the opening cysteine and the closing phenylalanine or tryptophan. Fields, in order: J gene, CDR3 length, V gene, CDR3 protein.

j_call: TRBJ2-5
cdr3_length: 14
v_call: TRBV19
cdr3_aa: ASSTPGLAFRETQY

j_call: TRBJ2-1
cdr3_length: 11
v_call: TRBV7-3
cdr3_aa: ASSQGGGNEQF

j_call: TRBJ2-3
cdr3_length: 12
v_call: TRBV10-3
cdr3_aa: AISPGLSTDTQY

j_call: TRBJ1-5
cdr3_length: 12
v_call: TRBV7-9
cdr3_aa: SSSLGTGGQPQH

j_call: TRBJ2-1
cdr3_length: 12
v_call: TRBV6-5
cdr3_aa: ASSYTASYNEQF

j_call: TRBJ2-5
cdr3_length: 11
v_call: TRBV12-5
cdr3_aa: ASGPWGEETQY

j_call: TRBJ2-7
cdr3_length: 13
v_call: TRBV28
cdr3_aa: AISEPRSPPYEQY

j_call: TRBJ2-4
cdr3_length: 17
v_call: TRBV7-2
cdr3_aa: ASSSGLAGLQRAKNSQY

j_call: TRBJ2-1
cdr3_length: 13
v_call: TRBV2
cdr3_aa: ASRIGLAGVYEQF

j_call: TRBJ2-1
cdr3_length: 13
v_call: TRBV5-4
cdr3_aa: ASRESTGSYNEQF

j_call: TRBJ1-5
cdr3_length: 13
v_call: TRBV5-1
cdr3_aa: ASSLGGTGDQPQH

j_call: TRBJ2-1
cdr3_length: 12
v_call: TRBV9
cdr3_aa: ASSVGNAGNEQF

j_call: TRBJ2-7
cdr3_length: 15
v_call: TRBV7-6
cdr3_aa: ASSPRGTPLLAYEQY

j_call: TRBJ1-6
cdr3_length: 15
v_call: TRBV30
cdr3_aa: AWSVGGSLPNLSPLH

j_call: TRBJ2-7
cdr3_length: 14
v_call: TRBV4-1
cdr3_aa: ASSQVGTNPSYEQY

j_call: TRBJ2-5
cdr3_length: 10
v_call: TRBV5-1
cdr3_aa: ASSSGQETQY

j_call: TRBJ2-7
cdr3_length: 13
v_call: TRBV5-1
cdr3_aa: ASSREPGQGFEQY

j_call: TRBJ2-5
cdr3_length: 13
v_call: TRBV5-1
cdr3_aa: ASSLGQGPQETQY

j_call: TRBJ2-3
cdr3_length: 15
v_call: TRBV9
cdr3_aa: ASSVGVGDSSTDTQY

j_call: TRBJ1-4
cdr3_length: 13
v_call: TRBV5-1
cdr3_aa: ASSLEYSTNEKLF

j_call: TRBJ2-1
cdr3_length: 11
v_call: TRBV29-1
cdr3_aa: SPRTSGSDEQF

j_call: TRBJ1-1
cdr3_length: 14
v_call: TRBV5-6
cdr3_aa: ASSLAPGGRNTEAF

j_call: TRBJ2-7
cdr3_length: 12
v_call: TRBV19
cdr3_aa: ASSTPGISYEQY

j_call: TRBJ2-7
cdr3_length: 12
v_call: TRBV4-3
cdr3_aa: ASSQDPGTYEQY